This entry lists 3 T cell receptor beta chains sequenced from one sample in a study of blood T cells in healthy people across ages. The second PCR ran about 6 to 11 cycles with a sample-barcoded 5' primer and J-beta primers. TCRdb fed the 5' RACE reads into MiXCR, producing one record per CDR3 protein. Counted here are more than 800,000 distinct CDR3 sequences, more than 35% occurring once; the ten biggest clones make up approximately 19%. Sequencing was carried out using blood. The receptors originated from an older woman in good health.

The chain uses TRBV6-5 and TRBJ2-4; the match to TRBD1 covers 7 bases. Per germline, CDR1 MNHEY and CDR2 SVGAGI. The CDR3 is 14 residues long. The ends lost 3 bases at V and 6 bases at J; junction bases unmatched: 5. CDR3 region: CASSYGDSSNIQYF. CDR3 bases: TGTGCCAGCAGTTATGGGGACAGCTCAAACATTCAGTACTTC.

This chain links TRBV6-1 with TRBJ2-5; 7 positions agree with TRBD2. Losses at the gene ends were 3 bases for V and 5 bases for J; bases not matched to a gene: 15. CDR3 length equals 17 residues. CDR1 and CDR2 (germline): MNHNS, SASEGT. The CDR3 sequence is CASSDSVWGGSSETQYF. The DNA of the CDR3 is TGTGCCAGCAGTGATTCGGTGTGGGGCGGGAGTAGCGAGACCCAGTACTTC.

The chain uses TRBV2 and TRBJ1-2; D gene uncertain. Trimming stripped 6 bases from V and 8 bases from J, with 10 bases between. CDR3 length: 11 amino acids. Germline V gives CDR1 SNHLY, CDR2 FYNNEI. DNA for the CDR3: TGTGCCAGCAGGAGCAGTGGGGGCTACACCTTC. As protein: CASRSSGGYTF.